A selection of T cell receptor beta chains follows, all from one sample in a study of T cells in Graves' hyperthyroidism and ophthalmopathy. Each CDR3 protein gets one entry after TCRdb re-called the multiplex PCR reads with MiXCR. The sample comprises around 720,000 distinct CDR3 sequences, over 35% of which are singletons, and roughly 30% rests with the top ten. Sequenced material: blood. The source of these receptors is a middle-aged woman with Graves' hyperthyroidism. Both conserved end residues are part of each CDR3. A D gene is named only where the DNA matches it firmly. Only part of the rows carry a size: once, few, many, or a class if the clone is expanded.

j_call	v_call	clone_size	d_call	cdr3_nt	cdr3_aa
TRBJ2-7	TRBV20-1	few	.	TGCAGTGCCTGCGGGACAGCTCTCTCCTACGAGCAGTACTTC	CSACGTALSYEQYF
TRBJ1-3	TRBV7-2	.	.	TGTGCCAGCAGCTTATATCTTTCTCCTAGCTCTGGAAACACCATATATTTT	CASSLYLSPSSGNTIYF
TRBJ1-2	TRBV20-1	.	.	TGCAGTGCTACGTGGGGGGGTGGCTACACCTTC	CSATWGGGYTF
TRBJ2-1	TRBV7-2	.	.	TGTGCCAGCAGCTATGTGGGTAATGAGCAGTTCTTC	CASSYVGNEQFF
TRBJ1-3	TRBV15	.	.	TGTGCCACCAGCGTCGATGGGACTTTGAACACCATATATTTT	CATSVDGTLNTIYF
TRBJ1-5	TRBV19	few	.	TGTGCCAGTAGTCTTTATTTAGGTCAGCCCCAGCATTTT	CASSLYLGQPQHF
TRBJ1-2	TRBV7-2	.	TRBD1	TGTGCCAGCAGCCTTGGGACAGGGAGGCGCGGCTACACCTTC	CASSLGTGRRGYTF
TRBJ1-1	TRBV10-3	.	TRBD1	TGTGCCATCAGTGATACACCGGGACAGGGGATTACTGAAGCTTTCTTT	CAISDTPGQGITEAFF
TRBJ1-1	TRBV7-9	many	.	TGTGCCAGCAGCTCAATCAGGAGTAACACTGAAGCTTTCTTT	CASSSIRSNTEAFF
TRBJ1-4	TRBV7-9	few	TRBD1	TGTGCCAGCAGCTCATCCGGGACAGTAGGTGAAAAACTGTTTTTT	CASSSSGTVGEKLFF
TRBJ2-7	TRBV28	few	.	TGTGCCATGTCGAGAGGAGGTGCCTACGAGCAGTACTTC	CAMSRGGAYEQYF
TRBJ2-6	TRBV29-1	many	TRBD2	TGCAGCGTTTTAACGACTAGCGGGCGAAGCTCTGGGGCCAACGTCCTGACTTTC	CSVLTTSGRSSGANVLTF
TRBJ1-6	TRBV7-2	.	.	TGTGCCAGCAGCTTATTGGGGGTCCTGAATTCACCCCTCCACTTT	CASSLLGVLNSPLHF
TRBJ1-4	TRBV12-3/TRBV12-4	few	.	TGTGCTAGTGGTTCCTCCTGGGATGAAAAACTGTTTTTT	CASGSSWDEKLFF
TRBJ1-3	TRBV19	few	.	TGTGCCAGTAACCATGCCGGGCGCTCTGGAAACACCATATATTTT	CASNHAGRSGNTIYF
TRBJ1-4	TRBV6-6	few	.	TGTGCCAGCAGTTACAGCGTGGGCAATGAAAAGGGACTGTTTTTT	CASSYSVGNEKGLFF
TRBJ1-1	TRBV7-8	.	TRBD1	TGTGCCAGCAGCCTGACCGGGACAGGGTTTTGGAGCACTGAAGCTTTCTTT	CASSLTGTGFWSTEAFF
TRBJ1-2	TRBV11-2	.	.	TGTGCCAGCAGCCAAAATAACGGAGCTAACTATGGCTACACCTTC	CASSQNNGANYGYTF
TRBJ2-2	TRBV7-2	.	TRBD2	TGTACCAGCAGCCAAGGATATAGCGGGATGAACACCGGGGAGCTGTTTTTT	CTSSQGYSGMNTGELFF
TRBJ2-7	TRBV7-2	.	TRBD2	TGCGCCAGCAGCCAGAGAGTTCTAGCGGGGGGGGGAGAGCAGTACTTC	CASSQRVLAGGGEQYF
TRBJ1-1	TRBV9	once	.	TGTGCCAGAAGCGACGACAGCGAAGCTTTCTTT	CARSDDSEAFF
TRBJ2-7	TRBV27	.	.	TGTGCCAGCAGGGGAACAGGGTTTCGCGAGCAGTACTTC	CASRGTGFREQYF
TRBJ2-7	TRBV10-2	few	.	TGTGCCAGCAGTCCCCGACAGAATTCCGGGACCGTAACCTACGAGCAGTACTTC	CASSPRQNSGTVTYEQYF
TRBJ1-5	TRBV28	.	.	TGTGCCAGCAGCCTAGACCTGAATCAGCCCCAGCATTTT	CASSLDLNQPQHF
TRBJ2-2	TRBV7-2	few	.	TGTGCCAGTACACAGTGGGTGGCGAACACCGGGGAGCTGTTTTTT	CASTQWVANTGELFF
TRBJ2-7	TRBV10-3	.	TRBD2	TGTGCCATCAGTGAACGGACTAGCGGGATTGGGTTCTACGAGCAGTACTTC	CAISERTSGIGFYEQYF
TRBJ1-5	TRBV7-9	few	TRBD1	TGTGCCAGCACCTCGACAGGGGATAGCAATCAGCCCCAGCATTTT	CASTSTGDSNQPQHF
TRBJ2-2	TRBV4-3	.	.	TGCGCCAGCAGCCAAGGGGCTACCTCGGGCACCGGGGAGCTGTTTTTT	CASSQGATSGTGELFF
TRBJ1-1	TRBV19	.	.	TGTGCCAGTAGTACAACCAGGGGAACGGCTTTCTTT	CASSTTRGTAFF
TRBJ2-7	TRBV5-5	few	.	TGTGCCAGCAGCCCACAGGCCGCGGGTCGATCCTACGAGCAGTACTTC	CASSPQAAGRSYEQYF
TRBJ2-7	TRBV20-1	.	.	TGCAGTGCTGGAGAGGGGGGGTCATCCTTGTACGAGCAGTACTTC	CSAGEGGSSLYEQYF
TRBJ2-1	TRBV6-6	.	TRBD1	TGTGCCAGCAGGGAACAGGGGCGTGAATACAATGAGCAGTTCTTC	CASREQGREYNEQFF
TRBJ2-5	TRBV10-2	.	.	TGCGCCAGCAGTCTTTGGGACCTCCGTGGGACCCAGTACTTC	CASSLWDLRGTQYF
TRBJ1-5	TRBV9	.	TRBD1	TGTGCCAGCAGCGCGGGACGGGGGGGACAGGGTCATCAGCCCCAGCATTTT	CASSAGRGGQGHQPQHF
TRBJ2-7	TRBV6-5	many	.	TGTGCCAGCAGTTACGGGCGACAGGCCTACGAGCAGTACTTC	CASSYGRQAYEQYF
TRBJ1-2	TRBV16	few	.	TGTGCCAGCAGCCGGGTCCGGCTCTCCGGTTGGTATGGCTACACCTTC	CASSRVRLSGWYGYTF
TRBJ1-6	TRBV6-5	many	TRBD1	TGTGCCAGCAGGGCTCAGGGGGCCAATAATTCACCCCTCCACTTT	CASRAQGANNSPLHF
TRBJ2-1	TRBV12-3/TRBV12-4	.	.	TGTGCCAGCAGTTTAGCAGTCTCCTACGAGCAGTTCTTC	CASSLAVSYEQFF
TRBJ1-1	TRBV29-1	.	TRBD1	TGCAGCGTCCAGGGGGGAGGTCCCGTGAACACTGAAGCTTTCTTT	CSVQGGGPVNTEAFF
TRBJ2-7	TRBV6-1	many	TRBD1	TGTGCCAGCAGGGGGACAGGGTATGAGCAGTACTTC	CASRGTGYEQYF
TRBJ2-6	TRBV7-2	once	.	TGTGCCAGCAGCTATCTCCCTGGGGCGCCTGGGACCAACGTCCTGACTTTC	CASSYLPGAPGTNVLTF
TRBJ1-5	TRBV19	many	.	TGTGCCAGTAGTGTGGTCAGCAATCAGCCCCAGCATTTT	CASSVVSNQPQHF
TRBJ2-5	TRBV12-3/TRBV12-4	few	.	TGTGCCAGCAGTTCCAGCGGGACAGCCCAGTACTTC	CASSSSGTAQYF
TRBJ2-7	TRBV11-1	.	TRBD2	TGTGCCAGCAGCTCCCTCCTAGCGGACGAGCAGTACTTC	CASSSLLADEQYF
TRBJ1-1	TRBV6-5	.	.	TGTGCCAGCAGGCGACGGGACTTGGAGGGAGCTTTCTTT	CASRRRDLEGAFF
TRBJ1-6	TRBV5-8	many	.	TGTGCCAGCAGCTTGGAGCGTTCACCCCTCCACTTT	CASSLERSPLHF
TRBJ1-2	TRBV11-2	many	.	TGTGCCAGCAGCTTAGAGGGGGATGGCTACACCTTC	CASSLEGDGYTF
TRBJ1-2	TRBV4-3	.	.	TGCGCCAGCAGCCAAGAATGGGCGGCTTCTAACTATGGCTACACCTTC	CASSQEWAASNYGYTF
TRBJ2-5	TRBV6-5	many	.	TGTGCCACCCCCCCTTTTTCGTACTTC	CATPPFSYF
TRBJ2-7	TRBV4-3	.	TRBD2	TGCGCCAGCAGCCAAGAATCTAGCGGGTTATACGAGCAGTACTTC	CASSQESSGLYEQYF
TRBJ2-3	TRBV10-3	.	.	TGTGCCATCAGTGAGGCCCGAGCGCAGTATTTT	CAISEARAQYF
TRBJ2-5	TRBV6-6	few	TRBD2	TGTGCCAGCAGTCAAAGCGGGAGGGTGGAGTTAGAGACCCAGTACTTC	CASSQSGRVELETQYF
TRBJ1-4	TRBV20-1	.	TRBD1	TGCAGTGCTTACAATGATCTCGGACAGGGGGAAAAACTGTTTTTT	CSAYNDLGQGEKLFF
TRBJ1-4	TRBV7-3	.	.	TGCGCCAGCAGCCAAGTTGAGACCTCACGTGAAAAACTGTTTTTT	CASSQVETSREKLFF